Listed below are T cell receptor beta chains from one sample, sequenced in a study of shared clonotypes between healthy human individuals. Data came from immunoSEQ multiplex PCR; TCRdb stores just in-frame clones and leaves some out. Here the sample spans approximately 320,000 clones, about 74% being singletons. The sequencing sample was made of memory CD4+ T cells sorted from blood. Source of these receptors: a man aged 25-45 years in good health. Both conserved end residues are part of each CDR3. D genes are given only for firm matches. The size of a clone is reported for some rows only, either as once, few or many, or as a class for expanded clones.

TRBJ2-1	-	TRBD2	TRBV5-1	CASSSAGGRSYNEQFF	TGCGCCAGCAGCTCAGCGGGGGGGCGGAGCTACAATGAGCAGTTCTTC
TRBJ1-2	-	TRBD1	TRBV19	CASRLGQDYGYTF	TGTGCCAGTAGACTCGGACAGGACTATGGCTACACCTTC
TRBJ2-7	-	TRBD2	TRBV7-9	CASSPAESRLAGTYEQYF	TGTGCCAGCAGTCCCGCGGAATCAAGACTAGCGGGAACCTACGAGCAGTACTTC
TRBJ2-1	-	TRBD2	TRBV2	CASSGTSGRHNEQFF	TGTGCCAGCAGCGGGACTAGCGGGAGACACAATGAGCAGTTCTTC
TRBJ2-7	-	TRBD1	TRBV29-1	CSVGDRGGSYEQYF	TGCAGCGTCGGCGACAGGGGTGGTTCCTACGAGCAGTACTTC
TRBJ2-7	-	TRBD1	TRBV7-9	CASNNPRDRVYEQYF	TGTGCCAGCAACAACCCCCGGGACAGGGTCTACGAGCAGTACTTC
TRBJ2-1	-	-	TRBV6-1	CASRKGGASDEQFF	TGTGCCAGCAGAAAGGGGGGGGCGAGCGATGAGCAGTTCTTC
TRBJ2-1	-	-	TRBV5-1	CASSLDVGSNNEQFF	TGCGCCAGCAGCTTGGATGTAGGTTCCAACAATGAGCAGTTCTTC
TRBJ2-7	-	TRBD1	TRBV13	CASSRRSGTGGEQYF	TGTGCCAGCAGCCGCCGGTCCGGGACAGGGGGCGAGCAGTACTTC
TRBJ2-1	-	TRBD2	TRBV18	CASSPRLAGTREFF	TGTGCCAGCTCACCTAGACTAGCGGGAACTAGGGAGTTCTTC
TRBJ2-1	-	-	TRBV5-5	CASSLYQGWASSYNEQFF	TGTGCCAGCAGCTTGTATCAGGGCTGGGCCAGCTCCTACAATGAGCAGTTCTTC
TRBJ2-7	-	-	TRBV19	CASSVRDTDYEQYF	TGTGCCAGTAGTGTCCGGGACACTGACTACGAGCAGTACTTC
TRBJ2-2	-	-	TRBV10-2	CASRGLTGELFF	TGCGCCAGCCGGGGGCTCACCGGGGAGCTGTTTTTT
TRBJ2-7	-	TRBD2	TRBV10-3	CAISESLAGGPYEQYF	TGTGCCATCAGTGAGTCGCTCGCGGGAGGACCCTACGAGCAGTACTTC
TRBJ2-1	-	TRBD1	TRBV15	CATSRAGQGGYNEQFF	TGTGCCACCAGCAGAGCGGGACAGGGGGGCTACAATGAGCAGTTCTTC
TRBJ1-1	-	-	TRBV12-5	CASAQQVTEAFF	TGTGCTAGTGCCCAACAGGTCACTGAAGCTTTCTTT
TRBJ2-7	-	-	TRBV30	CAWARDSTYEQYF	TGTGCCTGGGCCCGGGACTCCACATACGAGCAGTACTTC
TRBJ2-7	-	-	TRBV18	CASSPTGPNEQYF	TGTGCCAGCTCACCAACAGGGCCCAACGAGCAGTACTTC
TRBJ1-4	-	TRBD1	TRBV29-1	CSVAIGGGNEKLFF	TGCAGCGTGGCCATTGGAGGGGGCAATGAAAAACTGTTTTTT
TRBJ1-1	-	-	TRBV11-2	CASSRQPANTEAFF	TGTGCCAGCAGCCGCCAGCCAGCCAACACTGAAGCTTTCTTT
TRBJ2-7	-	TRBD2	TRBV11-2	CASSFSGGGYEQYF	TGTGCCAGCAGCTTTTCTGGCGGGGGCTACGAGCAGTACTTC
TRBJ2-1	-	-	TRBV9	CASSVVPTDNEQFF	TGTGCCAGCAGCGTAGTTCCGACAGACAATGAGCAGTTCTTC
TRBJ2-7	many	-	TRBV28	CASGAPSGTYEQYF	TGTGCCAGCGGGGCGCCAAGCGGAACCTACGAGCAGTACTTC
TRBJ2-2	-	TRBD2	TRBV27	CASKDLATSGRTSFSGELFF	TGTGCCAGCAAGGACCTCGCCACTAGCGGGAGGACTAGCTTTTCCGGGGAGCTGTTTTTT
TRBJ2-2	-	TRBD2	TRBV9	CASSAHGLAGGGAGELFF	TGTGCCAGCAGCGCCCATGGACTAGCGGGAGGAGGGGCAGGGGAGCTGTTTTTT
TRBJ1-4	-	TRBD1	TRBV6-5	CASSSGQGYEKLFF	TGTGCCAGCAGTTCGGGACAGGGATATGAAAAACTGTTTTTT
TRBJ2-7	-	TRBD1	TRBV5-4	CASSADRGFYEQYF	TGTGCCAGCAGCGCTGACAGGGGGTTCTACGAGCAGTACTTC
TRBJ1-2	-	TRBD1	TRBV5-5	CASSLGDSDGYTF	TGTGCCAGCAGCTTGGGGGACAGCGATGGCTACACCTTC
TRBJ1-1	few	-	TRBV5-1	CASSPQTNTEAFF	TGCGCCAGCAGCCCACAGACGAACACTGAAGCTTTCTTT
TRBJ2-7	-	-	TRBV6-5	CASYGGANEQYF	TGTGCCAGCTATGGAGGGGCGAACGAGCAGTACTTC
TRBJ2-7	-	-	TRBV29-1	CSVEGGSEQYF	TGCAGCGTTGAAGGGGGCTCCGAGCAGTACTTC
TRBJ2-1	-	-	TRBV28	CASSLYKLEQFF	TGTGCCAGCAGTTTATATAAACTAGAGCAGTTCTTC
TRBJ2-3	-	-	TRBV7-3	CASSPPGLGTQYF	TGTGCCAGCAGCCCCCCCGGACTGGGTACGCAGTATTTT
TRBJ2-3	many	-	TRBV28	CASSFRDPRTDTQYF	TGTGCCAGCAGTTTCAGGGACCCCCGCACAGATACGCAGTATTTT
TRBJ2-2	-	TRBD2	TRBV5-1	CASSSWTSGSRAGELFF	TGCGCCAGCAGCAGCTGGACTAGCGGGAGTAGGGCCGGGGAGCTGTTTTTT
TRBJ2-1	few	TRBD2	TRBV5-1	CASSFLGLAGTIYNEQFF	TGCGCCAGCAGCTTCCTAGGACTAGCGGGGACGATTTACAATGAGCAGTTCTTC
TRBJ2-5	-	-	TRBV4-3	CASSQEATGVRETQYF	TGCGCCAGCAGCCAAGAAGCAACGGGAGTTCGAGAGACCCAGTACTTC
TRBJ2-3	-	-	TRBV19	CASSIGPLRGAERTDTQYF	TGTGCCAGTAGTATTGGGCCCCTGAGGGGGGCTGAACGCACAGATACGCAGTATTTT
TRBJ1-2	-	TRBD1	TRBV11-2	CASSIRDRVVYGYTF	TGTGCCAGCAGCATACGGGACAGGGTGGTCTATGGCTACACCTTC
TRBJ2-1	-	-	TRBV19	CASTRASRYNEQFF	TGTGCCAGTACCAGGGCTAGCCGTTACAATGAGCAGTTCTTC
TRBJ2-5	once	TRBD1	TRBV11-2	CASSLDPWRQGLETQYF	TGTGCCAGCAGCTTAGATCCCTGGAGACAGGGATTGGAGACCCAGTACTTC
TRBJ2-7	-	TRBD1	TRBV29-1	CSGGTGDAYEQYF	TGCAGCGGGGGGACAGGGGATGCCTACGAGCAGTACTTC
TRBJ2-3	-	TRBD1	TRBV4-1	CASSQGPRGQQDTQYF	TGCGCCAGCAGCCAAGGGCCCAGGGGGCAACAGGATACGCAGTATTTT
TRBJ1-1	-	-	TRBV10-3	CAIREQQGFTEAFF	TGTGCCATCAGAGAACAACAGGGTTTCACTGAAGCTTTCTTT
TRBJ2-6	-	TRBD2	TRBV5-6	CASSLVGGKAGANVLTF	TGTGCCAGCAGCTTGGTCGGGGGGAAGGCTGGGGCCAACGTCCTGACTTTC
TRBJ2-1	-	-	TRBV4-2	CASSYRAEGGGEQFF	TGTGCCAGCAGCTACCGGGCCGAGGGGGGCGGTGAGCAGTTCTTC
TRBJ1-5	-	TRBD1	TRBV2	CASSEAGGENQPQHF	TGTGCCAGCAGTGAAGCAGGGGGCGAAAATCAGCCCCAGCATTTT
TRBJ1-5	few	-	TRBV5-1	CASSLLRGQPQHF	TGCGCCAGCAGCTTGTTAAGGGGTCAGCCCCAGCATTTT
TRBJ2-7	-	-	TRBV5-4	CASSLPGPYEQYF	TGTGCCAGCAGCCTCCCGGGGCCCTACGAGCAGTACTTC
TRBJ2-6	-	-	TRBV7-9	CASSPDTKSSGANVLTF	TGTGCCAGCAGCCCCGACACGAAGAGCTCTGGGGCCAACGTCCTGACTTTC
TRBJ1-4	once	-	TRBV4-3	CASSFDRFNEKLFF	TGCGCCAGCTCCTTTGACAGGTTTAATGAAAAACTGTTTTTT
TRBJ1-1	many	-	TRBV7-2	CASSLEGGARDTEAFF	TGTGCCAGCAGCTTAGAGGGGGGCGCAAGGGACACTGAAGCTTTCTTT
TRBJ2-7	few	-	TRBV10-3	CATKQGPPLAELYEQYF	TGTGCCACCAAACAGGGGCCCCCACTAGCGGAACTCTACGAGCAGTACTTC
TRBJ2-2	few	-	TRBV6-4	CASSDRLGGGELFF	TGTGCCAGCAGTGACCGTCTGGGGGGCGGGGAGCTGTTTTTT
TRBJ2-7	-	TRBD2	TRBV28	CASSRRGGHYEQYF	TGTGCCAGCAGTCGCCGGGGAGGGCACTACGAGCAGTACTTC
TRBJ1-2	once	-	TRBV5-4	CASSPTASYYGYTF	TGTGCCAGCAGCCCTACAGCTTCCTACTATGGCTACACCTTC
TRBJ2-5	-	-	TRBV2	CASSLERAGETQYF	TGTGCCAGCAGCCTCGAACGGGCGGGGGAGACCCAGTACTTC
TRBJ1-4	-	TRBD1	TRBV2	CASSGDRAIGEKLFF	TGTGCCAGCAGTGGAGACAGGGCGATCGGTGAAAAACTGTTTTTT
TRBJ1-2	-	-	TRBV30	CAWTRRHGYGYTF	TGTGCCTGGACCCGTCGGCACGGCTATGGCTACACCTTC